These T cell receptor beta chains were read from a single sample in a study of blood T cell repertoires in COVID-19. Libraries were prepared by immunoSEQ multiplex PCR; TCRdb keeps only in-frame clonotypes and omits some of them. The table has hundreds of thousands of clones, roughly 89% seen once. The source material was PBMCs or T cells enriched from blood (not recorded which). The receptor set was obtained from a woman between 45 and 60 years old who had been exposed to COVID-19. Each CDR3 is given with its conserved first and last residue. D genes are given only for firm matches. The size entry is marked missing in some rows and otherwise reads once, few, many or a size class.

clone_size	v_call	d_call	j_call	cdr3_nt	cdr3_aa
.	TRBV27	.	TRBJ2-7	TGTGCCAGCAGTTGGGGCAGGGGAGCCTACGAGCAGTACTTC	CASSWGRGAYEQYF
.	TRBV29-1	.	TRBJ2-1	TGCAGCGTTGATCAGTCGTCCCGTGTCAATGAGCAGTTCTTC	CSVDQSSRVNEQFF
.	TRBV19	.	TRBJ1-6	TGTGCCAGTAGCACGGAACGGGGTAATTCACCCCTCCACTTT	CASSTERGNSPLHF
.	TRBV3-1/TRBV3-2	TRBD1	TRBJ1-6	TGTGCCAGCAGCCCGGGACAGAATAATTCACCCCTCCACTTT	CASSPGQNNSPLHF
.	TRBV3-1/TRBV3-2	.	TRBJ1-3	TGTGCCAGCAGCCAAAGACAGATCTCTGGAAACACCATATATTTT	CASSQRQISGNTIYF
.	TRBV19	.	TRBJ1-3	TGTGCCAGTAGTATCGACAGCTCTGGAAACACCATATATTTT	CASSIDSSGNTIYF
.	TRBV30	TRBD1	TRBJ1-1	TGTGCCTGGAGTGCTTCTTGGGGACAGGCCGACTACATGAACACTGAAGCTTTCTTT	CAWSASWGQADYMNTEAFF
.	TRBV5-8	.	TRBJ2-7	TGTGCCAGCACACCGAGACAGGTCATCGCTGCCTACGAGCAGTACTTC	CASTPRQVIAAYEQYF
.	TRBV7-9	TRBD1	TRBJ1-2	TGTGCCAGCAGCGCGCCGCAGGGGACAGGCTACGGCTACACCTTC	CASSAPQGTGYGYTF
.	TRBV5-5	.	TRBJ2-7	TGTGCCAGCAGCTTGGTTACAGGGGCCCGGGGGTCCTACGAGCAGTACTTC	CASSLVTGARGSYEQYF
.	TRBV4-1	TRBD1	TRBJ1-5	TGCGCCAGCAGCCAAGAAAGGGGGCGGGTTCAGCCCCAGCATTTT	CASSQERGRVQPQHF
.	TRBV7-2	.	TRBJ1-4	TGTGCCAGCAGCTTGAACAGGGCATCTAATGAAAAACTGTTTTTT	CASSLNRASNEKLFF
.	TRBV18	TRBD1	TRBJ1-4	TGTGCCAGCTCACCAGGGACAGATAATGAAAAACTGTTTTTT	CASSPGTDNEKLFF
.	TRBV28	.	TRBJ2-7	TGTGCCAGCAGTTCCTCCTCCCCCTACGAGCAGTACTTC	CASSSSSPYEQYF
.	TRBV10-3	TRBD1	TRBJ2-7	TGTGCCATCAGTCGAGGTGGACAGGGTCGTGACGAGCAGTACTTC	CAISRGGQGRDEQYF
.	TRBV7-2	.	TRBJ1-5	TGTGCCAGCAGCTTAATGTCGGGGTTCTATCAGCCCCAGCATTTT	CASSLMSGFYQPQHF
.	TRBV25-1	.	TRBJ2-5	TGTGCCAGCAGACCAGGGAACCAAGAGACCCAGTACTTC	CASRPGNQETQYF
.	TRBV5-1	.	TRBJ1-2	TGCGCCAGCAGCTTGGAAGGGGCCTATGGCTACACCTTC	CASSLEGAYGYTF
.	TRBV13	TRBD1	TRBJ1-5	TGTGCCAGCAGCTTAAGGGACAGGGGAAGTAATCAGCCCCAGCATTTT	CASSLRDRGSNQPQHF
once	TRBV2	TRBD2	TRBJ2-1	TGTGCCAGCAGTGAAAATCAGCTAGCGGGGGGTGAGCAGTTCTTC	CASSENQLAGGEQFF
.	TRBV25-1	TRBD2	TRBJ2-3	TGTGCCAGCAGTGATCACCGCCTAGCGGTCACAGATACGCAGTATTTT	CASSDHRLAVTDTQYF
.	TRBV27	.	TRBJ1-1	TGTGCCAGCAGACCACAGGGTAAGAACACTGAAGCTTTCTTT	CASRPQGKNTEAFF
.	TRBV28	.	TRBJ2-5	TGTGCCAGCAGCGAAGGGGCTTCAGGGACCCAGTACTTC	CASSEGASGTQYF
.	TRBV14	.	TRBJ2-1	TGTGCCAGCAGCCAAGGACGACTTTCCTACAATGAGCAGTTCTTC	CASSQGRLSYNEQFF
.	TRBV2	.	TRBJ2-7	TGTGCCAGCAGTGAAAGGCGGCAGATCACCTACGAGCAGTACTTC	CASSERRQITYEQYF
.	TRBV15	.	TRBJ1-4	TGTGCCACCAGCAGAGATGGGGCAACCACTAATGAAAAACTGTTTTTT	CATSRDGATTNEKLFF
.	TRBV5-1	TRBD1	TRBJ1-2	TGCGCCAGCAGCTTAGGGACAGAATATGGCTACACCTTC	CASSLGTEYGYTF
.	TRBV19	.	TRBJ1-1	TGTGCCAGTGGGGCAAGTGTTGAGACTGAAGCTTTCTTT	CASGASVETEAFF
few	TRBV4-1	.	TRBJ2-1	TGCGCCAGCAGCCAACAAGGGGTGGCCGGCTCCTACAATGAGCAGTTCTTC	CASSQQGVAGSYNEQFF
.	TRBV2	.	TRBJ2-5	TGTGCCAGCAGTGCGCTTGGACAGGCTTTTGGTAGCGGGGTTGGGAGACAAGAGACCCAGTACTTC	CASSALGQAFGSGVGRQETQYF
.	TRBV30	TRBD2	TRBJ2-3	TGTGCCTCGACTAGCGGGGTCACAGATACGCAGTATTTT	CASTSGVTDTQYF
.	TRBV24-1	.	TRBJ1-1	TGTGCCACCAGTGATCAGGACACTGAAGCTTTCTTT	CATSDQDTEAFF
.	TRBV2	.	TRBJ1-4	TGTGCCAGCAGTGTAGGAGCCTCAACTAATGAAAAACTGTTTTTT	CASSVGASTNEKLFF
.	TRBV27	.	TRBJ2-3	TGTGCCAGCACCCTACGGTTAGCCACAGATACGCAGTATTTT	CASTLRLATDTQYF
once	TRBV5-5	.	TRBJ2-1	TGTGCCAGCAACTTGGGACTTGTTAATGAGCAGTTCTTC	CASNLGLVNEQFF
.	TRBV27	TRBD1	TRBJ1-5	TGTGCCAGCCCCCAGGACAGGGGAGCTGGTCAGCCCCAGCATTTT	CASPQDRGAGQPQHF
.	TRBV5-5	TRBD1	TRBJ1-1	TGTGCCAGCAGCCGCCCCGGGACAGAGAACACTGAAGCTTTCTTT	CASSRPGTENTEAFF
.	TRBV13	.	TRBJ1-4	TGTGCCAGCAGCGGTCGCGACAGGAAGGGCCAAAAACTGTTTTTT	CASSGRDRKGQKLFF
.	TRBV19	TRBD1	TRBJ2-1	TGTGCCAGTAGCCCCCCCGGACAGGGTAGCAATGAGCAGTTCTTC	CASSPPGQGSNEQFF
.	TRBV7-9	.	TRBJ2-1	TGTGCCAGCAGCTTGACAGGTTACAATGAGCAGTTCTTC	CASSLTGYNEQFF
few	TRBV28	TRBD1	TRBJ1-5	TGTGCCAGCAGTTTTAGGGGGCAGGGCTACCAGCCCCAGCATTTT	CASSFRGQGYQPQHF